The source of this T cell receptor beta chain is a study of T cells after posttransplantation cyclophosphamide. Busulfan-fludarabine conditioning, marrow transplant, and cyclophosphamide on days +3 and +4 were administered. This clone has a count of ten or more. The table came from immunoSEQ multiplex PCR; TCRdb's copy has only in-frame clones and leaves some out. The table lists some 23,000 clones, with no singletons. The source was PBMCs, collected after allogeneic stem cell transplant with posttransplant cyclophosphamide. This receptor was identified in a male patient in his late teens or twenties who received an allogeneic stem cell transplant from a related donor, was CMV-positive, and had no GVHD. Some T cells may be supplied by the graft donor.

CDR3 in DNA: TGCGCCAGCAGCCAAGTATATAGACTAGCGTTTTACAATGAGCAGTTCTTC. Translating it yields CASSQVYRLAFYNEQFF. This chain links TRBV4-1 with TRBJ2-1; 8 nucleotides match TRBD2. This CDR3 is built from 17 residues. V lost 1 base to trimming and J lost 4 bases; unmatched junction nucleotides: 9. Per the germline V gene, CDR1 is MGHRA and CDR2 is YSYEKL.